Listed below are T cell receptor beta chains from one sample, sequenced in a study of T cell responses to AZD1222 COVID-19 vaccine. Generated by immunoSEQ multiplex PCR, the TCRdb table keeps only in-frame clones and is missing some. The profile shows about 110,000 clones, roughly 92% of them singletons. Source: peripheral blood, taken 28 days after the second AZD1222 dose. Every receptor here comes from an adult who received the AZD1222 COVID-19 vaccine. The conserved cysteine and the conserved F or W are not part of the CDR3 here. D genes are given only for firm matches.

D gene	V gene	J gene	CDR3 protein
-	TRBV7-9	TRBJ2-7	ASSLGGESQY
-	TRBV6-2/TRBV6-3	TRBJ2-5	ASSYYGAPREETQY
-	TRBV12-3/TRBV12-4	TRBJ1-2	ASRPGYTYGYT
-	TRBV7-6	TRBJ2-3	ASSQVGGATQY
TRBD2	TRBV7-3	TRBJ2-1	ASSAGARTSGGLYNEQF
-	TRBV3-1/TRBV3-2	TRBJ1-2	ASSLGRPLVINYGYT
TRBD1	TRBV10-3	TRBJ2-3	AIRTGNNTDTQY
TRBD2	TRBV18	TRBJ2-1	ASSGTSRDNEQF
-	TRBV18	TRBJ2-7	ASSPEGQYEQY
-	TRBV6-5	TRBJ2-7	ASTPEVTGEQY
-	TRBV20-1	TRBJ1-2	SALGPGGYT
-	TRBV24-1	TRBJ1-3	ATSDPPGSSGNTIY
-	TRBV11-3	TRBJ2-7	ASSLDWGAEQY
-	TRBV7-2	TRBJ1-2	ASSLRGVGYGYT
-	TRBV2	TRBJ1-1	ASTLGGTEAF
-	TRBV29-1	TRBJ1-1	SVAPGNTEAF
-	TRBV7-3	TRBJ2-2	ASSPHSQAGGELF
TRBD1	TRBV9	TRBJ1-2	ASSARQGGGYGYT
TRBD1	TRBV5-1	TRBJ2-7	ASRPGQGRNEQY
-	TRBV5-4	TRBJ1-5	ASSFGLPDNQPQH
TRBD1	TRBV19	TRBJ1-5	ASCFGQGNQPQH
-	TRBV3-1/TRBV3-2	TRBJ1-5	ASSQDGRVSNQPQH
-	TRBV3-1/TRBV3-2	TRBJ2-1	ASSQGQVPSYNEQF
-	TRBV19	TRBJ2-7	ASSMDSGNSYEQY
-	TRBV6-6	TRBJ1-4	ASRSGGFNEKLF
-	TRBV4-3	TRBJ2-3	ASSQETGRGGDTQY
-	TRBV14	TRBJ2-7	ASSHGRGHYEQY
-	TRBV2	TRBJ2-3	ASSEVIGGYLDTQY
TRBD1	TRBV23-1	TRBJ1-5	ARGQGACYSNQPQH
-	TRBV7-9	TRBJ1-3	ASSLMEANTIY
-	TRBV24-1	TRBJ1-4	ATSARANEKLF
-	TRBV2	TRBJ1-2	ASSEEPSIYGYT
-	TRBV6-1	TRBJ2-7	ASSEERGLEQY
TRBD1	TRBV9	TRBJ1-2	ASSDLTGTGGGYT
-	TRBV4-3	TRBJ1-4	ASSPGLSEKLF
-	TRBV2	TRBJ1-1	ASSPDGNTEAF
TRBD2	TRBV11-1	TRBJ2-3	ASSLDLGTSADTQY
-	TRBV11-3	TRBJ2-3	ASSLVFRVWTDTQY
TRBD2	TRBV19	TRBJ2-1	ASSIEGWRGADNEQF
TRBD2	TRBV7-9	TRBJ2-3	ASSGGLELPDTQY
-	TRBV7-9	TRBJ1-6	ASSLVGHSSYNSPLH
-	TRBV6-5	TRBJ1-3	ASIQDGILGNTIY
TRBD1	TRBV7-2	TRBJ2-7	ASSRDRSYEQY
-	TRBV5-1	TRBJ1-6	ASSSRRGNNSPLH
TRBD1	TRBV5-1	TRBJ2-7	ASSRGTGSSYEQY
TRBD2	TRBV4-1	TRBJ2-3	ASSQVPSGGHTDTQY
-	TRBV28	TRBJ2-1	ASKGFEVHYNEQF
-	TRBV12-3/TRBV12-4	TRBJ1-1	ASSYKGYTEAF
-	TRBV5-1	TRBJ1-5	ARGVEGSSPDPPQH
-	TRBV3-1/TRBV3-2	TRBJ1-2	ASSPRTPYGYT
TRBD1	TRBV5-4	TRBJ2-5	ASRPTGTQETQY
-	TRBV9	TRBJ2-7	ASSPTGGSSYEQY
TRBD2	TRBV9	TRBJ2-3	ASSGTSGSFTDTQY
-	TRBV6-2/TRBV6-3	TRBJ2-7	ASSPRDTDEQY
-	TRBV6-4	TRBJ2-2	ASSEEWNTGELF
-	TRBV10-3	TRBJ1-1	AISEQVGDTEAF
-	TRBV7-9	TRBJ2-1	ASSSRGESYNEQF
-	TRBV4-3	TRBJ1-4	ASSTEQGGGEKLF
TRBD1	TRBV6-2/TRBV6-3	TRBJ1-2	ASSSPQGAYNYGYT